Only one count was recorded for the clone carrying this T cell receptor beta chain. Trimming at V came to 4 bases and at J to 7 bases, leaving 9 bases not matched to a gene. Germline values: CDR1 MNHNS, CDR2 SASEGT. This CDR3 is 16 amino acids long. These data belong to a study of blood T cell repertoires in COVID-19. Study in general: The United States, Italy and Spain supplied acute and convalescent COVID-19 samples. PBMCs, B-cell-depleted T cells, or T cells were the source of the cDNA or gDNA that made up the material.

The table came from immunoSEQ multiplex PCR; TCRdb's copy has only in-frame clones and leaves some out. The sample holds some 60,000 clones, 82% seen once. The origin of this receptor is a human donor in a cohort sampled during active COVID-19. Sequencing used peripheral blood. The V and J genes are TRBV6-1 and TRBJ2-5, with 13 bases that match TRBD2. CDR3 DNA: TGTGCCAGCAGTGCCCAAATACTAGCGGGGGGGTCGACCCAGTACTTC. As protein: CASSAQILAGGSTQYF.